This passage covers 12 T cell receptor beta chains from one sample sequenced in a study of T-cell memory formation after mild COVID-19. TCRdb re-analysed the 5' RACE reads in MiXCR, keeping a single row per CDR3 protein. The table has about 290,000 distinct CDR3 sequences, more than 15% seen once; the top ten hold 23%. Sequenced input: PBMCs or a T cell subset sorted from them (not recorded which). Every receptor here comes from a man between 18 and 35 years old who had mild COVID-19 (a few samples of this study predate the infection). Cell type and time point are not known.

In this sample, this clonotype turned up a few times. The chain carries TRBV7-2 and TRBJ1-1, with TRBD1 as a possible D gene (6 bases). Deletions cut 7 bases from V and 4 bases from J, with 25 bases between. The length of the CDR3 is 17 residues. Per the germline V gene, CDR1 is SGHTA and CDR2 is FQGNSA. In nucleotides, the CDR3 is TGTGCCAGCACCTACCCGTCGGGGGGGGTCAGGGGCACTGAAGCTTTCTTT. This sequence encodes CASTYPSGGVRGTEAFF.

Ten or more counts support this clonotype. The V and J genes are TRBV7-2 and TRBJ1-4, with unresolved D. The length of the CDR3 is 12 residues. CDR1 and CDR2 from the germline V gene are SGHTA and FQGNSA. Trimming stripped 3 bases from V and 10 bases from J, with 9 bases between. This chain's CDR3 is CASSLEGVKLFF. The CDR3 DNA reads TGTGCCAGCAGCTTGGAGGGTGTAAAACTGTTTTTT.

The rearrangement links TRBV18 to TRBJ1-1; D is ambiguous. Germline CDR1 and CDR2: KGHSH and LQKENI. Between the trimmed V and J ends, which lost 1 base and 7 bases, there was a span of 10 bases. The CDR3 spans 13 residues. The CDR3, as DNA: TGTGCCAGCTCACCACTGGAACAGAGTGAAGCTTTCTTT. Amino acid sequence: CASSPLEQSEAFF.

In DNA form, the CDR3 reads TGTGCCTGGAGTGAGCCAGGGGGCGCCTTGATTAAGGAGACCCAGTACTTC. Translation: CAWSEPGGALIKETQYF. The genes are TRBV30 and TRBJ2-5; TRBD1 aligns across 8 bases. Per germline, CDR1 GTSNPN and CDR2 SVGIG (reference sequence). CDR3 length equals 17 residues. V trimming: 1 base; J trimming: 5 bases; junction bases outside the gene matches: 15.

This clonotype showed up just a few times. CDR3 in DNA: TGCGCCAGCAGCCTATACGATGGGACAGGGCAAACCGGGGAGCTGTTTTTT. It yields the protein CASSLYDGTGQTGELFF. The chain links TRBV5-1 to TRBJ2-2, with 9 bases aligning to TRBD1. J lost 5 bases, V lost 4 bases, and 12 bases had no gene match. The CDR3 extends over 17 amino acids. Germline values: CDR1 SGHRS, CDR2 YFSETQ. Filled out from reference TRBV5-1 and TRBJ2-2, the complete variable domain reads KAGVTQTPRYLIKTRGQQVTLSCSPISGHRSVSWYQQTPGQGLQFLFEYFSETQRNKGNFPGRFSGRQFSNSRSEMNVSTLELGDSALYLCASSLYDGTGQTGELFFGEGSRLTVL.

There are a few counts of this clonotype. The chain carries TRBV25-1 and TRBJ2-7; TRBD1 might be the D (6 bases). V shed 2 bases and J shed 3 bases, with 8 bases lying between them. The V gene's germline CDR1 is MGHDK and CDR2 SYGVNS. This CDR3 is built from 13 residues. CDR3 region: CASSEHRVYEQYV. CDR3 coding DNA: TGTGCCAGCAGTGAACACAGGGTCTACGAGCAGTACGTC.

This clonotype has only one observation. The chain has TRBV10-1 and TRBJ2-5; TRBD2 is a possible D gene (5 bases). The length of the CDR3 is 12 residues. Germline assignment: CDR1 WNHNN and CDR2 SYGVQD (reference sequence). Trimming took off 3 bases at V and 9 bases at J, with 11 bases between the two ends. The CDR3 nucleotides read TGCGCCAGCAGTGAACGGGAAGGGCCCCAGTACTTC. Its protein is CASSEREGPQYF.

This rearrangement joins TRBV7-9 to TRBJ2-5; 8 nucleotides align to TRBD1. Trimming cost V 5 bases and J 5 bases; bases outside gene matches: 7. Germline V gene sequence: CDR1 SEHNR, CDR2 FQNEAQ (reference sequence). This CDR3 region has 14 residues. CDR3 residues: CASSATTGVETQYF. CDR3 nucleotides: TGTGCCAGCAGCGCCACGACAGGGGTGGAGACCCAGTACTTC.

The J gene is TRBJ1-1, the V gene TRBV4-3; perhaps TRBD1 as D (5 bases). The V gene lost 4 bases and the J gene lost 6 bases, with 18 bases spanning the gap. The germline V gene has CDR1 LGHNA and CDR2 YSLEER. This CDR3 has 15 residues. The CDR3 DNA sequence: TGCGCCAGCAGCCCTTCCGGGGGGGGAAGGTCTGAAGCTTTCTTT. Protein: CASSPSGGGRSEAFF.

This chain joins TRBV5-1 and TRBJ2-7; no definite D call. V gave up 0 bases and J gave up 7 bases, with 5 bases separating them. The CDR3 totals 11 residues. Germline CDR1 and CDR2: SGHRS and YFSETQ. The CDR3 DNA reads as TGCGCCAGCAGCTTGGAGACAGAGCAGTACTTC. Its protein product is CASSLETEQYF. The whole variable domain, remainder taken from reference TRBV5-1 and TRBJ2-7, is KAGVTQTPRYLIKTRGQQVTLSCSPISGHRSVSWYQQTPGQGLQFLFEYFSETQRNKGNFPGRFSGRQFSNSRSEMNVSTLELGDSALYLCASSLETEQYFGPGTRLTVT.

Only a few counts were recorded for this clonotype. This chain links TRBV5-8 with TRBJ2-2, with 9 positions matching TRBD1. V shed 3 bases, J shed 6 bases, and the junction held 3 bases outside the gene matches. The V gene's germline CDR1 is SGHTS and CDR2 YDEGEE. The CDR3 has 14 amino acids. The CDR3 coding sequence is TGTGCCAGCAGCTCGGGACAGGGCCCCGGGGAGCTGTTTTTT. Encoded protein: CASSSGQGPGELFF.

This clonotype was recorded at least ten times. The gene calls are TRBV6-2 or TRBV6-3 and TRBJ2-5; no reliable D call. The V end was cut by 8 bases, the J end by 1 base, with 11 bases between. The V gene's germline CDR1 is MNHEY and CDR2 SVGEGT. This CDR3 contains 13 residues. As DNA, the CDR3 is TGTGCCAGCCGAGCACACAGCCAAGAGACCCAGTACTTC. Translating it yields CASRAHSQETQYF.